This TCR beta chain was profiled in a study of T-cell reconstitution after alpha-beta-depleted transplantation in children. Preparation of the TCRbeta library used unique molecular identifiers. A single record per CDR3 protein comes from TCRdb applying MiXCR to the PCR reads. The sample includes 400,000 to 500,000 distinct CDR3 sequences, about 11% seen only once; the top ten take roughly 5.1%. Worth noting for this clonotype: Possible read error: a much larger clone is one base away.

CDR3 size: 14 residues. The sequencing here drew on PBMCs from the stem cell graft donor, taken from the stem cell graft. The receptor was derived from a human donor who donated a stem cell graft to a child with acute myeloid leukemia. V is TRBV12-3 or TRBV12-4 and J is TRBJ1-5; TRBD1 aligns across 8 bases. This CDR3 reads CASSSGGQGQPHHF. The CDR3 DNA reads TGTGCCAGCAGTTCAGGAGGACAGGGTCAGCCCCATCATTTT.